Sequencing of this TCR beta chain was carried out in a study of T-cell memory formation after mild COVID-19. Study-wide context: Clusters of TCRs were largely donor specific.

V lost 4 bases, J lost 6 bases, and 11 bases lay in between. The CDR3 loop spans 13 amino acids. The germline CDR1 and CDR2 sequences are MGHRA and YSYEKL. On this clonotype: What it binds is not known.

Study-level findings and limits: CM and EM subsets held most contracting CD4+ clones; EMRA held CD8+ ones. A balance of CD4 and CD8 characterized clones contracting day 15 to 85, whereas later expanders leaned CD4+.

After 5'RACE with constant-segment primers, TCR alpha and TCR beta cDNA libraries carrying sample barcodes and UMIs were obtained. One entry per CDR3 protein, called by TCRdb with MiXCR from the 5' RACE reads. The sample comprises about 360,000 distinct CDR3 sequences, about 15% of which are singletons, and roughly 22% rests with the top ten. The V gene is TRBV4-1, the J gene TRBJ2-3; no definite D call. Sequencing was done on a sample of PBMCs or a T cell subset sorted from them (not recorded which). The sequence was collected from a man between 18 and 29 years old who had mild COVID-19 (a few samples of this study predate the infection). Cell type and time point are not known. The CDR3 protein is CASSPAVGDTQYF. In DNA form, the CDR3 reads TGCGCCAGCAGCCCGGCAGTGGGGGATACGCAGTATTTT.